These 2 T cell receptor beta chains came from one sample sequenced in a study of post-analysis software for immune sequencing data. The antigens for these receptors are not known. The TCR beta cDNA libraries carried unique molecular identifiers. TCRdb recomputed calls from the PCR reads with MiXCR, one row per CDR3 protein. The sample yields more than 350,000 distinct CDR3 sequences, approximately 38% seen once. Study-wide points: Five TRBV segments (TRBV5-6, TRBV5-1 and TRBV20-1 among them) occurred more frequently in patients than in controls.

Source material: blood. These TCRs come from a girl between 2 and 10 years old with multiple sclerosis.

With respect to this clonotype: Relative to the germline gene, one junction end is altered; a read error may explain this. The chain has TRBV9 and TRBJ2-1, with D possibly matching TRBD2 (6 bases). From germline, CDR1 is SGDLS and CDR2 YYNGEE. This CDR3 spans 15 amino acids. Here the CDR3 reads CASSAHLGGGDEQLF. The CDR3 DNA is TGTGCCAGCAGCGCCCACTTGGGGGGAGGAGATGAGCAGTTATTC.

The J gene is TRBJ1-4, the V gene TRBV28; 7 nucleotides line up with TRBD1. V dropped 5 bases and J dropped 7; count of bases not matched to a gene: 10. Germline CDR1 MDHEN, CDR2 SYDVKM. The CDR3 runs 15 residues. CDR3 region: CASSPTRGLSEKLFF. In nucleotides, the CDR3 is TGTGCCAGCAGTCCTACGAGGGGGCTCAGTGAAAAACTGTTTTTT.